This T cell receptor beta chain was recorded in a study of blood T cell repertoires in COVID-19. Study information: Samples taken during acute and convalescent COVID-19 were collected in the United States, Italy and Spain. PBMCs, B-cell-depleted T cells, or T cells were the source of the cDNA or gDNA that made up the material.

The CDR3 contains 15 residues. The ends lost 4 bases at V and 0 bases at J; junction bases unmatched: 2. CDR1 is SGHNT and CDR2 is YYREEE in the germline V gene (reference sequence). Per the study methods: Amplification of reference gene primers provided the estimated nucleated cell counts. Sequencing used immunoSEQ multiplex PCR; TCRdb keeps in-frame clones, though not all of them. The V and J calls and clone size come from that table; D and trimming were worked out from the DNA. The sample comprises roughly 80,000 clones, roughly 82% of which are singletons, and just over 20% rests with the top ten.

The sequenced sample consisted of peripheral blood. The TCR originated in a human donor in a cohort sampled during active COVID-19. V usage is TRBV5-4 and J usage is TRBJ2-3; 10 bases are shared with TRBD2. CDR3 in amino acids: CASSRSGGSTDTQYF. The CDR3, as DNA: TGTGCCAGCAGCCGTAGCGGGGGGAGCACAGATACGCAGTATTTT.